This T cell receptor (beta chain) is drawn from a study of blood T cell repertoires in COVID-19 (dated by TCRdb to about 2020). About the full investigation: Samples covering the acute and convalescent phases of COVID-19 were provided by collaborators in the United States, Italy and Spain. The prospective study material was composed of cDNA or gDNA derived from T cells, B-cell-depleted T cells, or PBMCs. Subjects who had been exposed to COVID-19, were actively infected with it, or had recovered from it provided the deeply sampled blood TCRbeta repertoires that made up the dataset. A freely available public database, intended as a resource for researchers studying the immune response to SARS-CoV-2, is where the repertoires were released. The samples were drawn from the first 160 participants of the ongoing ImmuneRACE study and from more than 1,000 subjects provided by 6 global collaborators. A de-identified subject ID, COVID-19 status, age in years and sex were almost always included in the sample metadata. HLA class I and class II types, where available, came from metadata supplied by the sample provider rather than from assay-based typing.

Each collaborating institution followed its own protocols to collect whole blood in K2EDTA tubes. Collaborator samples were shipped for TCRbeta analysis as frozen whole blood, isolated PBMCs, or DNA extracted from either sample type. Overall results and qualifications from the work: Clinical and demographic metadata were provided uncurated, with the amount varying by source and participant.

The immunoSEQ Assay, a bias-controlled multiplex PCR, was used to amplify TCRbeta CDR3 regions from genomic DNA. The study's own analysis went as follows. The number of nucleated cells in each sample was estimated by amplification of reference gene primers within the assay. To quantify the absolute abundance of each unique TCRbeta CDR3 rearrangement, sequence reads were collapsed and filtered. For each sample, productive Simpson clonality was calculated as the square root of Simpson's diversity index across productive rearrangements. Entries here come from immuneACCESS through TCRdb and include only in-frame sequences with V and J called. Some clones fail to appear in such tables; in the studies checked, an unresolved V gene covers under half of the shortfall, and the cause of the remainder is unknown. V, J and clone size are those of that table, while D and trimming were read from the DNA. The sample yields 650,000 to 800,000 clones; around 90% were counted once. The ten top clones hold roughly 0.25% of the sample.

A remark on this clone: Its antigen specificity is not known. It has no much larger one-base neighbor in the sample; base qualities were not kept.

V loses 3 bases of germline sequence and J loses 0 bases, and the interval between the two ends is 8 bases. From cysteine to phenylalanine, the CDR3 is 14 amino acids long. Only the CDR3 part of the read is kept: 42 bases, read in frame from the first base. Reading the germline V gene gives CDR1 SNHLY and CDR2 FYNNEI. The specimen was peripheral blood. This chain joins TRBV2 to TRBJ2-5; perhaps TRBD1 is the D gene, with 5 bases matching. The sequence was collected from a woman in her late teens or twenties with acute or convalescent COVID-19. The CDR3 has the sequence CASSDNRYQETQYF. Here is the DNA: TGTGCCAGCAGTGATAACAGGTACCAAGAGACCCAGTACTTC.